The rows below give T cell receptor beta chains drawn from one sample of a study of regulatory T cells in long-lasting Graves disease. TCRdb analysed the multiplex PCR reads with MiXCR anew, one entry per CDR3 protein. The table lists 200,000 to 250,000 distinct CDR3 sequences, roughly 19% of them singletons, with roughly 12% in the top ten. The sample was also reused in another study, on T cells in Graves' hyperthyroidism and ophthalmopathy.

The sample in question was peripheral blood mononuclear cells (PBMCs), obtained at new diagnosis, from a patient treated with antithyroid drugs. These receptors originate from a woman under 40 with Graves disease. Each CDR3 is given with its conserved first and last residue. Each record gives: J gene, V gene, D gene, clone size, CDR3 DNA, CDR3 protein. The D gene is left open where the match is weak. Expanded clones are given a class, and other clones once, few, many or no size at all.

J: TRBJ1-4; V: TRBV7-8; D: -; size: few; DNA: TGTGCCAGCAGCTTAGCGCGATTACAGCCTAATGAAAAACTGTTTTTT; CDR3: CASSLARLQPNEKLFF
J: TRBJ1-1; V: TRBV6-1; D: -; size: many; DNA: TGTGCCAGCAGGAGGGTGGGCACTGAAGCTTTCTTT; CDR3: CASRRVGTEAFF
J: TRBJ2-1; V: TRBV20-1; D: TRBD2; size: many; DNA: TGCAGTGCTACTAGCGGGAGATCCTACAATGAGCAGTTCTTC; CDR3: CSATSGRSYNEQFF
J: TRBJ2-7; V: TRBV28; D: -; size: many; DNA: TGTGCCAGCAGTTTGACAGGAGGAGCCTACGAGCAGTACTTC; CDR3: CASSLTGGAYEQYF
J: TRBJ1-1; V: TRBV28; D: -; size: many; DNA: TGTGCCAGCTCGATAGTTAGTGCGGCTTTCTTT; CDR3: CASSIVSAAFF
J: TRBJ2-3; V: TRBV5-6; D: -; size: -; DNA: TGTGCCAGCAGCTTGGTGGCGGGACACACAGATACGCAGTATTTT; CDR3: CASSLVAGHTDTQYF
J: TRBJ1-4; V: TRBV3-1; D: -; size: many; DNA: TGTGCCAGCAGCCCGGGGACGGGAAATGAAAAACTGTTTTTT; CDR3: CASSPGTGNEKLFF
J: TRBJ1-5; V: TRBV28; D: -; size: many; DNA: TGTGCCAGCCTCCAGGGAGTCGGCAATCAGCCCCAGCATTTT; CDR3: CASLQGVGNQPQHF
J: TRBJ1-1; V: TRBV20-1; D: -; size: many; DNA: TGCAGTGCTATCGGATTGAATAGGGGCACTGAAGCTTTCTTT; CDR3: CSAIGLNRGTEAFF
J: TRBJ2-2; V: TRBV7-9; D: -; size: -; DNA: TGTGCCAGCAGCTCAAAATATAGGCAGGTGGGCACCGGGGAGCTGTTTTTT; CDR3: CASSSKYRQVGTGELFF
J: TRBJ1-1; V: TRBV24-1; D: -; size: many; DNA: TGTGCCACCAGTGCTATGGGACAGAACACTGAAGCTTTCTTT; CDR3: CATSAMGQNTEAFF
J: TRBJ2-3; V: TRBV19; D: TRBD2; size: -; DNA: TGTGCCAGTAGTCAGTCGGCTAGCGGGAGTAGGGCAGATACGCAGTATTTT; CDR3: CASSQSASGSRADTQYF
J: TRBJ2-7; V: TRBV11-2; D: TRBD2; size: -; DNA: TGTGCCAGCAGCTGGACGCTAGGGGCGGGAGGAGGCGAGCAGTACTTC; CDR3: CASSWTLGAGGGEQYF
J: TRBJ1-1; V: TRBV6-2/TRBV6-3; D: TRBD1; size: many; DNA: TGTGCCAGCAGTTACACCCTGGACAGGAAGAACACTGAAGCTTTCTTT; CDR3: CASSYTLDRKNTEAFF
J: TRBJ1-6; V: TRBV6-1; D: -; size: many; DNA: TGTGCCAGCAGTGAACCGGTGAATTCACCCCTCCACTTT; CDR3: CASSEPVNSPLHF
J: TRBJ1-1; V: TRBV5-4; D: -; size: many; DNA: TGTGCCAGCAGCTCCCGACTAGGGATAACTGAAGCTTTCTTT; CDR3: CASSSRLGITEAFF
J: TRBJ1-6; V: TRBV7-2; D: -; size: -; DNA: TGTGCCAGCAGCCGACCCCTCTTAGAAGGAAATTCACCCCTCCACTTT; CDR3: CASSRPLLEGNSPLHF
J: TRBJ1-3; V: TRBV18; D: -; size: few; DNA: TGTGCCAGCTCACGGACAGTGAGTACTGGAAACACCATATATTTT; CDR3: CASSRTVSTGNTIYF
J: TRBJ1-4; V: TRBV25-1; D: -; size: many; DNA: TGTGCCAGCAGTGAAGGTATGGGGGGCGCGGATGAAAAACTGTTTTTT; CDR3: CASSEGMGGADEKLFF
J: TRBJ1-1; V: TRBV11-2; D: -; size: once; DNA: TGTGCCAGCAGCTTAGGCGGGGTGGAGGGGTTT; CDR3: CASSLGGVEGF
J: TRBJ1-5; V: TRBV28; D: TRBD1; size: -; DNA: TGTGCCAGCAGGGGGGCTGGGACAGGGAATCAGCCCCAGCATTTT; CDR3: CASRGAGTGNQPQHF
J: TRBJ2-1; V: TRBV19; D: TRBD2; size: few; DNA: TGTGCCAGTAGTGTAATAGCGGGAGCCTACAATGAGCAGTTCTTC; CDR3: CASSVIAGAYNEQFF
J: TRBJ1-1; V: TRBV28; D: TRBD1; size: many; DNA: TGTGCCAGCAGTCTCGGGACAGGGAGGGACACTGAAGCTTTCTTT; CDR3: CASSLGTGRDTEAFF
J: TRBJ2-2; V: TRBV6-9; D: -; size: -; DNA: TGTGCCAGCAGTTACTCGTATAGGGTCCCGAACACCGGGGAGCTGTTTTTT; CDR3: CASSYSYRVPNTGELFF
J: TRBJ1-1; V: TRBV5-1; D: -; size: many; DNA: TGCGCCAGCACCTTTACGACAGGTACGAACACTGAAGCTTTCTTT; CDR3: CASTFTTGTNTEAFF
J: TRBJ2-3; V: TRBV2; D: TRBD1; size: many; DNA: TGTGCCAGCAGTGTGGGACAGGGATACACAGATACGCAGTATTTT; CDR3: CASSVGQGYTDTQYF
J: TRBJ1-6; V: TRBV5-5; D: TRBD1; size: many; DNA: TGTGCCAGCAGCTCAAGATGGGACAGGGGGAATTCACCCCTCCACTTT; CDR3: CASSSRWDRGNSPLHF
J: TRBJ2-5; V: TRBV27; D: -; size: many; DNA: TGTGCCAGCAGTCAAAAACCGCCGACAGGCCGCCAAGAGACCCAGTACTTC; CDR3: CASSQKPPTGRQETQYF
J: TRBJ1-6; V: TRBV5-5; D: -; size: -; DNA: TGTGCCAGCAGCCGCCGTGCCCAGTATAATTCACCCCTCCACTTT; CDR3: CASSRRAQYNSPLHF
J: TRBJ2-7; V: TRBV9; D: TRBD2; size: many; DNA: TGTGCCAGCAGCAAGACTAGCGGGAGTTTATACGAGCAGTACTTC; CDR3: CASSKTSGSLYEQYF
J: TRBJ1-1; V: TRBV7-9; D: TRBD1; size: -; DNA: TGTGCCAGCAGCTTAGGCGACAGGGTCGGAACTGAAGCTTTCTTT; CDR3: CASSLGDRVGTEAFF
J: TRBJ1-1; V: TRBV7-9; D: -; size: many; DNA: TGTGCCAGCAGCCAAGAGATCCAGGGCCCAGGGGTGCGGCTCTTT; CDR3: CASSQEIQGPGVRLF
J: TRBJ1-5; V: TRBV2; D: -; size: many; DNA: TGTGCCAGCAGACCAGTCTATAGCAATCAGCCCCAGCATTTT; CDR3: CASRPVYSNQPQHF
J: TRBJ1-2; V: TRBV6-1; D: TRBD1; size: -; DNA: TGTGCCAGCAGTCACAACAGGGGCGCTAACTATGGCTACACCTTC; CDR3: CASSHNRGANYGYTF
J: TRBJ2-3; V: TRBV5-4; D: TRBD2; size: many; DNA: TGTGCCAGCAGCCTGGGACTAGCGGGGCACTTTAGCACAGATACGCAGTATTTT; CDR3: CASSLGLAGHFSTDTQYF
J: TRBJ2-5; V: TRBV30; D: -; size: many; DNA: TGTGCCTGGAGTTTTCCCGGGACCCAAGAGACCCAGTACTTC; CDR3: CAWSFPGTQETQYF
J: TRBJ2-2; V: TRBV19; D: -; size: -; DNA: TGTGCCAGTAGAGCCAGATTAAACACCGGGGAGCTGTTTTTT; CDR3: CASRARLNTGELFF
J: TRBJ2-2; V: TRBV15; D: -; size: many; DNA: TGTGCCACCAGCAGAGGTCTTAGCGGCTCCACCGGGGAGCTGTTTTTT; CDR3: CATSRGLSGSTGELFF
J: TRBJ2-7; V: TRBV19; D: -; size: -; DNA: TGTGCCAGTAGTATAACCAGGGCGGGATCAGCCTACGAGCAGTACTTC; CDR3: CASSITRAGSAYEQYF
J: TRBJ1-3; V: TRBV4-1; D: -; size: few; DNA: TGCGCCAGCAGCCAGCTGGGGGCTACGGGGGCGCGGGGAAACACCATATATTTT; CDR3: CASSQLGATGARGNTIYF
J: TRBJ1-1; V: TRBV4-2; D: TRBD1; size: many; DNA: TGTGCCAGCAGCCAAGATCTAGGCAGGGGGACCACTGAAGCTTTCTTT; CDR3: CASSQDLGRGTTEAFF
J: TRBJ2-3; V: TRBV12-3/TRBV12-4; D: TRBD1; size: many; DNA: TGTGCCAGCAGCCGGACAGGGGGCGCAACGGATACGCAGTATTTT; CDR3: CASSRTGGATDTQYF
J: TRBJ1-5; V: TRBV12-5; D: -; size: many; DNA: TGTGCTAGTGGTTTAGGAGGGATCCATCAGCCCCAGCATTTT; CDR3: CASGLGGIHQPQHF
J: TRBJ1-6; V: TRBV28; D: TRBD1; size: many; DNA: TGTGCCAGCAGTTTTGAATGGAGACAGGGTGGTAGCTCACCCCTCCACTTT; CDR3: CASSFEWRQGGSSPLHF
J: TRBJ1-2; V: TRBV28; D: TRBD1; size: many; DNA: TGTGCCAGCCGAACACAGGGGAACTATGGCTACACCTTC; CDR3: CASRTQGNYGYTF
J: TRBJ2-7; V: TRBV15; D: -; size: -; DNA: TGTGCCACCAGCAGAGATGCTAGAGGTGCCGAGCAGTACTTC; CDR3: CATSRDARGAEQYF
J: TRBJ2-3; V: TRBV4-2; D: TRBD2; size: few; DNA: TGTGCCAGCAGCGTCCACCCAAAAGGAGGCGGGAGGGCCGGTCCCACAGATACGCAGTATTTT; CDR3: CASSVHPKGGGRAGPTDTQYF
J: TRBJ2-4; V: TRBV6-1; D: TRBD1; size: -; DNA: TGTGCCAGCACCCCAGGACAGGGGGCGTCCAAAAACATTCAGTACTTC; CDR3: CASTPGQGASKNIQYF
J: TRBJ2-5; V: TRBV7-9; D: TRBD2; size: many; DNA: TGTGCCAGCACTGCGGGGGGTGTGCAGGGCCGGGAGACCCAGTACTTC; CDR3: CASTAGGVQGRETQYF
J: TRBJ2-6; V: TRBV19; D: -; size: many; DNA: TGTGCCAGTAGAACTGGGGCCAACGTCCTGACTTTC; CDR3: CASRTGANVLTF
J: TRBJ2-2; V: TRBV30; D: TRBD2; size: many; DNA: TGTGCCTGGAGTGGGGGACTAGCGAGGAGGGACACCGGGGAGCTGTTTTTT; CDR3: CAWSGGLARRDTGELFF
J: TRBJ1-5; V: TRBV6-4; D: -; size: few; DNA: TGTGCCAGCGTCGGACCGTATAGCAATCAGCCCCAGCATTTT; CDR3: CASVGPYSNQPQHF
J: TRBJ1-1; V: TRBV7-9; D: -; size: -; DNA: TGTGCCAGCAGCTTAGGGGAAGGTTTAAACACTGAAGCTTTCTTT; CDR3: CASSLGEGLNTEAFF
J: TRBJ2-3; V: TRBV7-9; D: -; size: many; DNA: TGTGCCAGCAGACGGGGCGGACCCACAGATACGCAGTATTTT; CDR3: CASRRGGPTDTQYF
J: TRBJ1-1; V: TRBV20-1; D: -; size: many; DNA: TGCAGTGCTAGAGAGCCCGGGAACACTGAAGCTTTCTTT; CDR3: CSAREPGNTEAFF
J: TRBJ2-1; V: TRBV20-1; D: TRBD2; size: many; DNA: TGCAGTGCCGGGCCCCGGCGGGGGGACAATGAGCAGTTCTTC; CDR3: CSAGPRRGDNEQFF
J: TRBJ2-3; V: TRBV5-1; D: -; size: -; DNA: TGCGCCAGCAGCTTTGTTGGGGAGCGAGGTACGCAGTATTTT; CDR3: CASSFVGERGTQYF
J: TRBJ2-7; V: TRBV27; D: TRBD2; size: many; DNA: TGTGCCAGCAGCGGGGACTACTACGAGCAGTACTTC; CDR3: CASSGDYYEQYF